This T cell receptor (beta chain) appears in the sequencing data of a study of blood T cells in healthy people across ages (dated by TCRdb to about 2015). A note on the overall study: Template switching captured roughly one uniquely barcoded TCR beta cDNA molecule per two T cells in model experiments. Age-related changes in TCR beta repertoire diversity were measured in the study by deep sequencing normalized with unique cDNA molecular identifiers. Using the same blood draw, the study looked at two additional independent replicas of 1 million unique cDNA reads for two donors, one aged 18 to 30 and the other aged 80 or older. Four age groups were formed from the donors: young (average approximately 17 years), middle-aged (around 41), aged (around 62) and long-lived (around 82). Donors of different ages were randomly distributed across sequencing lanes to avoid experimental bias. Overall results and qualifications from the work: Estimates of total diversity based on one million sequenced T cells were regarded as lower bounds and as underestimates. Donor CMV infection status was unknown, potentially confounding age-related changes in expanded clonotypes. Compared with the aged group, the long-lived group had more naive CD4+ T cells, fewer expanded clones and increased TCR diversity, suggesting age selection. Observed TCR beta diversity correlated strongly with the percentage of naive T cells measured by flow cytometry. Because profiling used bulk unsorted PBMCs, naive and antigen-experienced compartments could not be compared conclusively. Observed TCR beta diversity per million T cells fell roughly linearly with age, and a significant reduction was already apparent by age around 40.

Systemically healthy Caucasian individuals from Russia, 35 to 40 in total and aged roughly 6 to 100 years, were included as donors. Each donor gave approximately 9.3 milliliters of peripheral blood, collected into EDTA-treated Vacutainer tubes. Ficoll-Paque density-gradient centrifugation was used to isolate PBMCs, with at least 6 million obtained per sample. Trizol reagent was used to extract total RNA from the PBMCs, yielding at least 5 micrograms per sample. The percentages of naive CD45RAhigh/CD27high T cells were determined by flow cytometry on a PBMC aliquot from every donor. The sample holds a few counts of this clonotype. It lacks a known antigen. Per-base qualities were not stored, and no clone one base away is much larger. Including the terminal cysteine and phenylalanine, the CDR3 comprises 18 residues. Only the CDR3 portion is preserved as DNA: 54 bases, with reading frame beginning at the first base. CDR1 and CDR2 are read off the germline V gene (reference sequence) as DFQATT and SNEGSKA. Germline trimming amounts to 2 bases on V and 1 base on J, with 13 as the count of junction bases outside the gene matches.

The method behind the library was 5' RACE. The reads were generated on an Illumina HiSeq 2500. The second PCR ran for about 6 to 12 cycles and used a J-beta primer mix along with a sample-barcoded 5' primer. Each TCR beta cDNA molecule received a unique molecular identifier from a template-switch 5' adaptor carrying 12 random nucleotides. Each sample yielded at least 3 million CDR3-containing paired-end reads. The Mint cDNA synthesis kit, primed by a TRBC-specific oligonucleotide, was used to synthesize first-strand cDNA from all RNA. Following uracil-DNA glycosylase treatment, all cDNA underwent a first 18-cycle PCR with the universal primers M1SS and BC2_uni_R. As for the authors' bioinformatics: Normalization of each sample was performed by random selection of 1 million high-quality reads, each carrying a distinct molecular identifier. Instead of being binned into consensus sequences, reads with shared molecular identifiers were discarded. MiTCR, with a Q25 quality threshold and the strictest error-elimination algorithm, was used for CDR3 identification, clonotype clustering and error correction. A nonparametric unseen species model with Euler transformation was used to estimate a lower bound on total TCR beta diversity. The raw public data were reprocessed by TCRdb itself: fastp quality trimming at Q25, MiXCR clonotype calling, in-frame beta chains only. Each entry is one CDR3 protein sequence, shown with its most common DNA and genes. Clone size and V and J calls follow TCRdb, not the original study. For this sample the table gives 600,000 or so distinct CDR3 sequences, of which less than 35% were detected only once. The ten most abundant clones make up 15% to 19% of the sample.

The TCR sequence derives from a woman older than 75 in good health. The chain couples TRBV20-1 to TRBJ2-3; TRBD2 fits 9 bases in the junction. Input material: blood. The DNA sequence is TGCAGTGCTAGATGGATAGTAGCGGGGGAGGTCGGCACAGATACGCAGTATTTT. This gives the protein CSARWIVAGEVGTDTQYF.